The rows below give T cell receptor beta chains drawn from one sample of a study of blood T cell repertoires in COVID-19. Sequenced by immunoSEQ multiplex PCR; TCRdb stores in-frame clones only, minus some. The table has around 130,000 clones, around four fifths seen once. The sequencing sample was made of PBMCs or T cells enriched from blood (not recorded which). The receptors come from a man aged 40-49 years with acute COVID-19. Both conserved end residues are trimmed from each CDR3. Clone size appears in some rows only: once, few, many, or a class for an expanded clone.

v_gene	len	j_gene	abundance	CDR3aa
TRBV2	9	TRBJ2-4	NA	ASVEGLIQY
TRBV13	13	TRBJ1-4	NA	ASSPSRILNGKLF
TRBV7-9	14	TRBJ2-3	NA	ASSHPTGVTGDTQY
TRBV28	15	TRBJ1-2	NA	ASNAASTGTGGYGYT
TRBV7-9	13	TRBJ2-5	NA	ASSPMGGGQETQY
TRBV19	13	TRBJ2-2	NA	ASGGWTGNTGELF
TRBV7-3	11	TRBJ2-1	NA	ASSLSGDNEQF
TRBV5-1	14	TRBJ2-3	NA	ASSLGLAGVTDTQY
TRBV11-2	15	TRBJ1-1	NA	ASSLGAWESLNTEAF
TRBV12-2	9	TRBJ2-1	NA	ASRPRDEQF
TRBV7-8	13	TRBJ1-6	NA	ASSLGQGGDSPLH
TRBV5-6	12	TRBJ1-4	NA	ASRHKGAGEKLF
TRBV7-2	12	TRBJ2-5	NA	ASSFGALGETQY
TRBV3-1/TRBV3-2	11	TRBJ2-7	few	ASSQETSYEQY
TRBV10-2	11	TRBJ1-5	many	ASRPQGFQPQH
TRBV18	11	TRBJ2-7	NA	ASSLQDSYEQY
TRBV6-6	13	TRBJ1-5	NA	ASSSGQGAAQPQH
TRBV7-3	15	TRBJ1-2	NA	ASSFRDRGVGEHGYT
TRBV7-9	9	TRBJ2-2	NA	ASGETGELF
TRBV7-9	13	TRBJ2-7	NA	ASSLSGQIPYEQY
TRBV19	11	TRBJ1-1	NA	ASSPGTIPEAF
TRBV28	12	TRBJ1-2	few	ASSVGTDHVGYT
TRBV13	14	TRBJ2-2	NA	ASSLLAGANTGELF
TRBV3-1/TRBV3-2	13	TRBJ1-4	NA	ASSPGTSDLGKLF
TRBV28	15	TRBJ2-3	NA	ASSLFFGRADSDTQY
TRBV19	14	TRBJ1-5	NA	ASSPLKGQGSQPQH
TRBV7-9	13	TRBJ1-1	NA	ASSPRTPVGTEAF
TRBV25-1	12	TRBJ1-5	NA	ASSQPGREQPQH
TRBV27	14	TRBJ2-5	NA	ASSFAGTGDQETQY
TRBV30	11	TRBJ2-7	NA	AWSVAGGVEQY
TRBV5-5	13	TRBJ1-2	once	ASSPATGPNYGYT
TRBV5-1	13	TRBJ2-7	NA	ASSSDPGSAYEQY
TRBV27	11	TRBJ2-3	NA	ASSDSYTDTQY
TRBV24-1	12	TRBJ2-2	NA	ATSDGAATGELF
TRBV5-6	12	TRBJ2-4	once	ASINQGTKNIQY
TRBV9	14	TRBJ2-1	NA	ASSVVGTGSYNEQF
TRBV28	10	TRBJ2-2	once	ASSLLTGELF
TRBV5-1	12	TRBJ2-3	NA	ASSLGQQKDTQY
TRBV5-1	11	TRBJ1-2	NA	ASQDRDEDGYT
TRBV25-1	13	TRBJ2-7	NA	ASSELGGGSYEQY
TRBV5-1	11	TRBJ1-4	few	ASAEGGNEKLF
TRBV27	13	TRBJ2-1	NA	ASSLRLAPYNEQF
TRBV19	13	TRBJ1-3	NA	ASSIGADSGNTIY
TRBV5-1	13	TRBJ2-7	NA	ASSLGRGSSYEQY
TRBV5-1	13	TRBJ1-1	few	ASSLPNTGNTEAF